This TCR beta chain was sequenced for a study of T cell repertoires in cytomegalovirus infection. This clonotype has a handful of counts. Its antigen is undetermined. TCRdb re-called the reads with MiXCR, one entry per CDR3 protein. Of 700,000 to 950,000 distinct CDR3 sequences listed, 30% to 35% are singletons. The germline CDR1 and CDR2 sequences are MNHNY and SVGAGI (reference sequence). V lost 0 bases and J lost 0, with 8 bases in between. This CDR3 spans 15 amino acids. Sequencing used cultured CD8+ T cells from PBMCs, obtained from culture after CMV antigen stimulation. This chain links TRBV6-6 with TRBJ1-1, with unresolved D. The sequence came from a human donor in good health (CMV status not recorded). Some clones in this sample may be carry-over from other donors' samples. The CDR3 sequence: CASSYSDSLNTEAFF. CDR3 coding DNA: TGTGCCAGCAGTTACTCGGACTCCTTGAACACTGAAGCTTTCTTT.